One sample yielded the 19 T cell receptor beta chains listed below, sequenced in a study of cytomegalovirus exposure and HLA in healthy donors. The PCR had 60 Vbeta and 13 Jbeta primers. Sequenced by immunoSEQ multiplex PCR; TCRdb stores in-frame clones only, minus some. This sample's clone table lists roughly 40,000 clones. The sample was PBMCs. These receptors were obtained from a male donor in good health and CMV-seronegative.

The chain's CDR3 is CASTLGGVGEYGYTF. The CDR3 DNA sequence: TGTGCCAGCACCTTAGGGGGAGTGGGTGAATATGGCTACACCTTC. The gene calls are TRBV5-5 and TRBJ1-2; perhaps TRBD1 as D (6 bases). This CDR3 region has 15 residues. CDR1 and CDR2 from the germline V gene are SGHKS and YYEKEE (reference sequence). Trimming took 6 bases from V and 5 from J, leaving 20 bases between them.

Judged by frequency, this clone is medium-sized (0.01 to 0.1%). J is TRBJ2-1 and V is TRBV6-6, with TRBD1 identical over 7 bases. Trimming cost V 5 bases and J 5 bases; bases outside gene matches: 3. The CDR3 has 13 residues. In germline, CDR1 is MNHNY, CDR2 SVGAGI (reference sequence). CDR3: CASSGDSHNEQFF. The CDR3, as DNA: TGTGCCAGCAGTGGGGACAGCCACAATGAGCAGTTCTTC.

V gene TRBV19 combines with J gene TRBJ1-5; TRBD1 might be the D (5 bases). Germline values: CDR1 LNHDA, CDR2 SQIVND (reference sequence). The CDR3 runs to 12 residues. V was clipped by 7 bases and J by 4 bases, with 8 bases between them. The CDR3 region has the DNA TGTGCCAGTAAACAGGCAAATCAGCCCCAGCATTTT. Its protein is CASKQANQPQHF.

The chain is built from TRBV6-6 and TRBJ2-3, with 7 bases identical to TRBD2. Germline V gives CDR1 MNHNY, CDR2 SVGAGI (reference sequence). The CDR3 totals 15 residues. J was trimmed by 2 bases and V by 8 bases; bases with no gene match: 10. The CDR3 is CASRGRREITDTQYF. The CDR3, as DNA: TGTGCCAGCCGGGGGAGGCGGGAGATCACAGATACGCAGTATTTT.

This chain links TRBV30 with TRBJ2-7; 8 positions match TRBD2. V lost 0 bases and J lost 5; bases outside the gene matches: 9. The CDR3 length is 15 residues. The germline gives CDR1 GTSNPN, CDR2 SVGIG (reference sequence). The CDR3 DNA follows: TGTGCCTGGAGTGTATACGGGAGGGCAGGGCACGAGCAGTACTTC. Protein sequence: CAWSVYGRAGHEQYF.

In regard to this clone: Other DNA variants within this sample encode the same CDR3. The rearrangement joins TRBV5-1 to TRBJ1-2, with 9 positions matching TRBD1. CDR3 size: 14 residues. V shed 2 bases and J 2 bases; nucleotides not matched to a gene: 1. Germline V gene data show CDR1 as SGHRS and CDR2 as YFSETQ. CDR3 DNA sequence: TGCGCCAGCAGCTTAGACAGGGGGAACTATGGCTACACCTTC. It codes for CASSLDRGNYGYTF.

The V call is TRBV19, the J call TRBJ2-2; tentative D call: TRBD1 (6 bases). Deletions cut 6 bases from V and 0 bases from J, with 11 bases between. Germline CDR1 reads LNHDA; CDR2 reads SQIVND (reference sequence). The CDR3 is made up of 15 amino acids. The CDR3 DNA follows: TGTGCCAGTAGGGAACAGGGATCGAACACCGGGGAGCTGTTTTTT. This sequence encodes CASREQGSNTGELFF. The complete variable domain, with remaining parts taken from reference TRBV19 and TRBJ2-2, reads DGGITQSPKYLFRKEGQNVTLSCEQNLNHDAMYWYRQDPGQGLRLIYYSQIVNDFQKGDIAEGYSVSREKKESFPLTVTSAQKNPTAFYLCASREQGSNTGELFFGEGSRLTVL.

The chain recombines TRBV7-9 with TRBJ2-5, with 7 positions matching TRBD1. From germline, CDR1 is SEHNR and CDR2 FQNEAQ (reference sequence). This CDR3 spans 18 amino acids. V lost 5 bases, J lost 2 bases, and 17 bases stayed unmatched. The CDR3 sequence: CASSPQLGQRGAQETQYF. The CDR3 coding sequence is TGTGCCAGCAGCCCACAATTGGGACAGAGGGGTGCACAAGAGACCCAGTACTTC. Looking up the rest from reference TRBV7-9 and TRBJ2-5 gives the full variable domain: DTGVSQNPRHKITKRGQNVTFRCDPISEHNRLYWYRQTLGQGPEFLTYFQNEAQLEKSRLLSDRFSAERPKGSFSTLEIQRTEQGDSAMYLCASSPQLGQRGAQETQYFGPGTRLLVL.

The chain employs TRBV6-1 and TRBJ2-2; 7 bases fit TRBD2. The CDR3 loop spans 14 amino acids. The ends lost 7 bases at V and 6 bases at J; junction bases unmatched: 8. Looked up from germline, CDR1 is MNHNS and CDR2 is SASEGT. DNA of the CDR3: TGTGCCAGCAAAAGCGGGATAGTGGCCGGGGAGCTGTTTTTT. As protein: CASKSGIVAGELFF.

The CDR3 DNA reads TGTGCCAGCAGCGTAGCACTAGCGGGAGGGGAGCAGTTCTTC. Encoded protein: CASSVALAGGEQFF. This chain links TRBV9 with TRBJ2-1, with 13 bases aligning to TRBD2. CDR1 is SGDLS, CDR2 YYNGEE, per germline. This CDR3 has 14 amino acids. The J segment lost 10 bases and the V segment lost 0 bases, leaving 1 base of the junction unmatched.

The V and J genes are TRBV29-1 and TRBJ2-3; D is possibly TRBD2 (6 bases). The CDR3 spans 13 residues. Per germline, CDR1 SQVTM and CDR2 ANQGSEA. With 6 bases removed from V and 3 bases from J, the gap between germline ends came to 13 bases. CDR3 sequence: CSVPGRWTDTQYF. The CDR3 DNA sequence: TGCAGCGTCCCAGGGAGGTGGACAGATACGCAGTATTTT.

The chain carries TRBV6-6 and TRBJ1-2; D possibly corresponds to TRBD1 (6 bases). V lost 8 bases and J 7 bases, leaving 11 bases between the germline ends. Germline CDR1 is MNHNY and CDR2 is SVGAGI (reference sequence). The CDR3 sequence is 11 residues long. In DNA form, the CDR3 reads TGTGCCAGCCACAGGGAGGGTGGCTACACCTTC. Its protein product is CASHREGGYTF.

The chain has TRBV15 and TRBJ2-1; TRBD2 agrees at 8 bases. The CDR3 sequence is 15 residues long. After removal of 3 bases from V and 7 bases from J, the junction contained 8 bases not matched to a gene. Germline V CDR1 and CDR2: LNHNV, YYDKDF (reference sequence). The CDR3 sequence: CATSRGAGGWNEQFF. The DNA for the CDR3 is TGTGCCACCAGCAGGGGTGCGGGAGGTTGGAATGAGCAGTTCTTC.

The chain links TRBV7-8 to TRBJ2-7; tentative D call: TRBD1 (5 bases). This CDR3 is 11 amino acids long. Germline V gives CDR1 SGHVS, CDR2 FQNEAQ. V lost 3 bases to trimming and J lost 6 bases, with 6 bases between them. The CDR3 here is CASSFRVEQYF. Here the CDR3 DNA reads TGTGCCAGCAGCTTCAGGGTCGAGCAGTACTTC.

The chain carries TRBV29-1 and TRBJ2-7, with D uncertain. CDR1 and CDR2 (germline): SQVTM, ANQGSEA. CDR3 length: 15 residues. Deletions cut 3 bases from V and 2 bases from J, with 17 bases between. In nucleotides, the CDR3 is TGCAGCGTTGAGAAAGTAGCTGAGATCCCCTACGAGCAGTACTTC. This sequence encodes CSVEKVAEIPYEQYF.

The CDR3 loop is CASSQERRDVLDGTQYF. CDR3 coding DNA: TGTGCCAGCAGCCAAGAAAGGAGGGACGTATTAGATGGGACCCAGTACTTC. The chain combines TRBV4-2 with TRBJ2-5, with D possibly matching TRBD2 (6 bases). CDR3 length: 17 residues. The V end lost 0 bases, the J end lost 7 bases, and 21 bases lay between the germline ends. Germline CDR1 is LGHNA and CDR2 is YNFKEQ.

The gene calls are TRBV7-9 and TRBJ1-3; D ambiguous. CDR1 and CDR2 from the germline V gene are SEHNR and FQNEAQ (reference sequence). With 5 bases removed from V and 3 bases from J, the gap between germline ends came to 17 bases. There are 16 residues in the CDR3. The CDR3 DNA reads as TGTGCCAGCAGCGGGTGGGAGCTGAGGAATGGAAACACCATATATTTT. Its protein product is CASSGWELRNGNTIYF.

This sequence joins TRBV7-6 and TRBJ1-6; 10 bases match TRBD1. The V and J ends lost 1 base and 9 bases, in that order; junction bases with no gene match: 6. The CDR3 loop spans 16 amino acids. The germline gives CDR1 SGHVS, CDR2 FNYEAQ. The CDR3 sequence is CASSLESRTGGSPLHF. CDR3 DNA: TGTGCCAGCAGCTTAGAATCTCGGACAGGGGGTTCACCCCTCCACTTT.

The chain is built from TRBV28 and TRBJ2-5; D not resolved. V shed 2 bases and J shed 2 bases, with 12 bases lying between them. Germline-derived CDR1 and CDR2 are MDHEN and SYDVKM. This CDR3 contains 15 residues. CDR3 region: CASSLIQNEQETQYF. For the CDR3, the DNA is TGTGCCAGCAGTTTAATACAGAATGAGCAAGAGACCCAGTACTTC.